The 5 T cell receptor beta chains below all came from one sample that was sequenced in a study of shared clonotypes between healthy human individuals. TCRdb keeps only in-frame clones here, not all; method: immunoSEQ multiplex PCR. The repertoire holds about 1 million clones, 75% seen once, with roughly 1.5% in the top ten. The sample consisted of memory CD4+ T cells sorted from blood. Regarding subset: CD45RA-negative fraction. All receptors come from a man between 18 and 35 years old in good health.

This chain uses TRBV6-6 with TRBJ1-2; 8 bases line up with TRBD1. This CDR3 spans 13 amino acids. Per germline, CDR1 MNHNY and CDR2 SVGAGI (reference sequence). The trim removed 7 bases at V and 8 bases at J, leaving 9 bases unmatched. The CDR3 nucleotides are TGTGCCAGCACAGTTACGTCAGGGGGCGGCTACACCTTC. It translates to CASTVTSGGGYTF.

The gene calls are TRBV6-6 and TRBJ2-2; 10 bases line up with TRBD2. Germline CDR1 reads MNHNY; CDR2 reads SVGAGI (reference sequence). The CDR3 totals 13 residues. V lost 8 bases to trimming and J lost 5 bases; unmatched junction nucleotides: 2. CDR3 coding DNA: TGTGCCAGCCGTAGCGGGGGGACCGGGGAGCTGTTTTTT. Amino acids: CASRSGGTGELFF.

The chain has TRBV7-2 and TRBJ2-5, with D unclear. This CDR3 has 14 amino acids. Germline values: CDR1 SGHTA, CDR2 FQGNSA. The V and J ends lost 2 bases and 5 bases respectively, with 12 bases between them. CDR3 nucleotide sequence: TGTGCCAGCAGCTTAAACAGAGCTCGTGAGACCCAGTACTTC. Its translation: CASSLNRARETQYF.

The table lists this clone with many counts. This chain connects TRBV7-9 to TRBJ1-1, with D uncertain. V was clipped by 2 bases and J by 1 base, with 8 bases between them. Germline V gene sequence: CDR1 SEHNR, CDR2 FQNEAQ (reference sequence). The CDR3 is 14 residues long. Written as DNA, the CDR3 is TGTGCCAGCAGCTTATCACGGGCGAACACTGAAGCTTTCTTT. This gives the protein CASSLSRANTEAFF.

The V gene is TRBV19, the J gene TRBJ2-1, with 8 bases aligning to TRBD2. The length of the CDR3 is 15 residues. CDR1 and CDR2 from the germline V gene are LNHDA and SQIVND (reference sequence). The V gene end was trimmed by 5 bases and the J gene end by 7 bases; junction bases not matched to a gene: 10. The CDR3 coding sequence is TGTGCCAGTAGTGTCCGGGAGGGGAGTTTTAATGAGCAGTTCTTC. Amino acids: CASSVREGSFNEQFF.